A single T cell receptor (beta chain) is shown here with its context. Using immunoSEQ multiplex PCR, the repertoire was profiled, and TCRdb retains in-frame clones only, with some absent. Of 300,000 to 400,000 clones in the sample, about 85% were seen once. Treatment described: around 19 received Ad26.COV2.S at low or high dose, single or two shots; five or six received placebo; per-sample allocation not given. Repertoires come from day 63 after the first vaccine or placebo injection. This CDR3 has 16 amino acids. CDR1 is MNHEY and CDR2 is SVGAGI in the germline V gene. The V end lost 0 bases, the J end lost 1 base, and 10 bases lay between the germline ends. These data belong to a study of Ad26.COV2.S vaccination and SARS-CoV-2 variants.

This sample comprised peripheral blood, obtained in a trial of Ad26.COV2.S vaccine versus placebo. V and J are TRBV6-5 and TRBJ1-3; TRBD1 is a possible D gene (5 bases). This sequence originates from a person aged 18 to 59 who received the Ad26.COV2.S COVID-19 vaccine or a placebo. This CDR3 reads CASSYSRVGSGNTIYF. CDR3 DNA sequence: TGTGCCAGCAGTTACTCCAGGGTAGGGTCTGGAAACACCATATATTTT.